This record looks at one TCR beta chain sequence and its context. Sample-barcoded 5' priming and a J-beta primer mix drove a second PCR of about 7 to 11 cycles. MiXCR, applied by TCRdb to the 5' RACE reads, yields one record per CDR3 protein. The top ten clones hold roughly 23% of a sample with fewer than 2 million distinct CDR3 sequences, approximately 39% of them seen once. The sample comes from a study of blood T cells in healthy people across ages. Trimming cost V 6 bases and J 5 bases; bases outside gene matches: 9. This CDR3 has 15 residues. The germline CDR1 and CDR2 sequences are SSHAT and FNYEAQ (reference sequence).

The rearrangement joins TRBV7-7 to TRBJ2-5, with 10 bases aligning to TRBD1. Sample: blood. This receptor was obtained from a human donor in good health. The CDR3, as DNA: TGTGCCAGCAGTCGGGACAGGGGTAATCGCGAGACCCAGTACTTC. This encodes CASSRDRGNRETQYF.